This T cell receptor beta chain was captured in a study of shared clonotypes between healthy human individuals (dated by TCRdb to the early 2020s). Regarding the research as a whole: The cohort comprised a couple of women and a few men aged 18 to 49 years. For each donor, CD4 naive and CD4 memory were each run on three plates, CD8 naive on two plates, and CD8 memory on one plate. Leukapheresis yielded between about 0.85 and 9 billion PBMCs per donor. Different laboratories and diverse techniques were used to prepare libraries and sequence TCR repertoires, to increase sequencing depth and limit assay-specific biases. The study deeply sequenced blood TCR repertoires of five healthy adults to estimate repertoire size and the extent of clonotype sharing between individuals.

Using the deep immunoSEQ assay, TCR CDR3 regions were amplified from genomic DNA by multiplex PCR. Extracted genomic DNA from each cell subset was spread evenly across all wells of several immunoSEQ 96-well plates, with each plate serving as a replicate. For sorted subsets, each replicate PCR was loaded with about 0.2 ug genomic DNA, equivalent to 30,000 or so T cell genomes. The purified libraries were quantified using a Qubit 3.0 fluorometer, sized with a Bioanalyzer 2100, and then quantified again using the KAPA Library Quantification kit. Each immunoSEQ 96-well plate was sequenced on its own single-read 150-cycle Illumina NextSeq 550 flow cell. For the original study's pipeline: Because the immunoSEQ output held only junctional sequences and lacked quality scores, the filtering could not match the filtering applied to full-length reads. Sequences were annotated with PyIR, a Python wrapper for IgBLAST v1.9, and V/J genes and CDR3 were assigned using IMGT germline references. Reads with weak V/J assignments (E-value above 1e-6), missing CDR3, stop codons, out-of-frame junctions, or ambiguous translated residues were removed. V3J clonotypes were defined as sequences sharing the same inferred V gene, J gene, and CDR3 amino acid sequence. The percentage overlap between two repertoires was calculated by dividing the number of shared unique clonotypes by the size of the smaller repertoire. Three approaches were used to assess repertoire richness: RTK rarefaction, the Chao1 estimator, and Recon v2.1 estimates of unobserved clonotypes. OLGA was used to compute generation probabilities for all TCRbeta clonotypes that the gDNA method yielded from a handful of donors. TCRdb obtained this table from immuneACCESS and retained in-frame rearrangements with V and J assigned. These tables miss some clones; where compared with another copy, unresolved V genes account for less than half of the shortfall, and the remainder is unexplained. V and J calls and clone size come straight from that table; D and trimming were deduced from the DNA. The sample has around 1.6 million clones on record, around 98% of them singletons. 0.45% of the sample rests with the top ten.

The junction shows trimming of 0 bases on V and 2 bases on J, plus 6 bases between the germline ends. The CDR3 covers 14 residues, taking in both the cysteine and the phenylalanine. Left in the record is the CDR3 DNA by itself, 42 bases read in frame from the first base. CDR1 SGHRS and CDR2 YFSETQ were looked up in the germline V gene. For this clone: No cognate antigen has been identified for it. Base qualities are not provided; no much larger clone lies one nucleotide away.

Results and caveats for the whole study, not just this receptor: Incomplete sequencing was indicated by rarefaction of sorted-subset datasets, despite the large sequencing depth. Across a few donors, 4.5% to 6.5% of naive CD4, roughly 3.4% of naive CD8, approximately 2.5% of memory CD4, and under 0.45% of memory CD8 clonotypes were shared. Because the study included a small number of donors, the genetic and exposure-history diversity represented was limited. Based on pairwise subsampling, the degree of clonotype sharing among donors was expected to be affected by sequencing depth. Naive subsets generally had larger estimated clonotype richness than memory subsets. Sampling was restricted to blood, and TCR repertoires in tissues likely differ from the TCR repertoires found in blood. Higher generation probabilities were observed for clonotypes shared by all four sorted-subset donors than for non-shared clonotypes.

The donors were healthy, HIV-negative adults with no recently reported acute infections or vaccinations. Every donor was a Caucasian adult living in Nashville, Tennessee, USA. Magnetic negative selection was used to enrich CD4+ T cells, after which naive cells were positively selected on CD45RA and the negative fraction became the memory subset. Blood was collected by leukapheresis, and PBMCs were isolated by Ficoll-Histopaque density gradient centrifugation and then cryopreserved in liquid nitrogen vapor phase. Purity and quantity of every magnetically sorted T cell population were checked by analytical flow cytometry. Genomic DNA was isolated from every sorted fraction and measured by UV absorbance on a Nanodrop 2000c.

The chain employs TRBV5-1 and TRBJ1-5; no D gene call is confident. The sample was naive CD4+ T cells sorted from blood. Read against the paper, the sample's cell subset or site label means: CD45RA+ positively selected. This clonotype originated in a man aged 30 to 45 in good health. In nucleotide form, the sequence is TGCGCCAGCAGCTTGGATAGTGGCAATCAGCCCCAGCATTTT. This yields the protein CASSLDSGNQPQHF.